Each of the 30 T cell receptor beta chains below was sequenced from the same sample in a study of blood T cell repertoires in COVID-19. Method: immunoSEQ multiplex PCR; TCRdb's copy keeps in-frame clones and lacks some. The sample holds under 300,000 clones, approximately 86% seen once. Material: peripheral blood. These receptors were obtained from a woman aged 70-85 years with COVID-19, enrolled during active disease.

The chain carries TRBV3-1 (or the pseudogene TRBV3-2) and TRBJ2-3, with D possibly being TRBD2 (6 bases). Trimming left V 0 bases short and J 6 bases short, with 22 bases between. The CDR3 contains 18 residues. Germline V gives CDR1 LGHDT, CDR2 YNNKEL (reference sequence). In DNA, the CDR3 is TGTGCCAGCAGCCAAGATGAGGCTAGCGCACGTTTCTCGGATACGCAGTATTTT. Amino acids: CASSQDEASARFSDTQYF.

This clone was recorded only once. V gene TRBV6-2 or TRBV6-3 combines with J gene TRBJ1-5; D might be TRBD1 (5 bases). Germline assignment: CDR1 MNHEY and CDR2 SVGEGT. With 3 bases removed from V and 7 bases from J, the gap between germline ends came to 10 bases. The CDR3 has 13 amino acids. The CDR3 sequence: CASSYQGGQPQHF. The CDR3 region has the DNA TGTGCCAGCAGTTATCAGGGCGGACAGCCCCAGCATTTT.

The V gene is TRBV3-1 (or the pseudogene TRBV3-2), the J gene TRBJ2-3, with 8 bases aligning to TRBD1. Germline lookup yields CDR1 LGHDT and CDR2 YNNKEL (reference sequence). V shed 5 bases, J shed 3 bases, and the junction held 10 bases outside the gene matches. This CDR3 has 16 residues. The CDR3 protein is CASSSDPGQATDTQYF. The CDR3 DNA reads as TGTGCCAGCAGCTCAGATCCGGGACAGGCAACAGATACGCAGTATTTT.

The V gene is TRBV5-5, the J gene TRBJ2-7; possibly TRBD2 for D (7 bases). Germline V gene lookup returns CDR1 SGHKS and CDR2 YYEKEE (reference sequence). The CDR3 is made up of 16 amino acids. The ends were cut back, 4 bases at V and 4 bases at J, with 21 bases in the middle. The CDR3 sequence is CASSGGAGSLNYEQYF. The CDR3 region has the DNA TGTGCCAGCAGCGGGGGGGCAGGGTCCCTCAATTACGAGCAGTACTTC.

This rearrangement joins TRBV29-1 to TRBJ2-3; a possible D gene is TRBD2 (6 bases). The germline V gene encodes CDR1 SQVTM and CDR2 ANQGSEA. The CDR3 runs to 14 residues. Trimming left V 5 bases short and J 5 bases short, with 17 bases between. The CDR3: CSVSPPPGEDTQYF. CDR3 in DNA: TGCAGCGTTTCCCCCCCACCGGGGGAAGATACGCAGTATTTT.

This chain links TRBV6-5 with TRBJ2-7; D might be TRBD1 (6 bases). This CDR3 region has 15 residues. CDR1 is MNHEY and CDR2 is SVGAGI in the germline V gene. The V gene lost 4 bases and the J gene lost 2 bases, with 15 bases spanning the gap. CDR3 sequence (DNA): TGTGCCAGCAGTTCTCCCGTTGAGGGGGCCTACGAGCAGTACTTC. Its translation is CASSSPVEGAYEQYF.

The CDR3 spells CASSLLRSGQGYPYEQYF. CDR3 DNA: TGTGCCAGCAGTTTACTTCGATCCGGGCAGGGGTACCCCTACGAGCAGTACTTC. V and J are TRBV28 and TRBJ2-7; weak D call: TRBD1 (6 bases). Germline lookup yields CDR1 MDHEN and CDR2 SYDVKM. This CDR3 is 18 amino acids long. Trimming took 2 bases from V and 2 from J, leaving 22 bases between them.

This chain connects TRBV6-2 or TRBV6-3 to TRBJ1-6; no definite D call. CDR3 size: 13 residues. V was trimmed by 5 bases and J by 13 bases, leaving 15 bases between them. Germline-derived CDR1 and CDR2 are MNHEY and SVGEGT. The chain's CDR3 is CASSPTQFHPLHF. DNA for the CDR3: TGTGCCAGCAGTCCGACTCAGTTCCATCCCCTCCACTTT.

The chain uses TRBV6-2 or TRBV6-3 and TRBJ2-3, with 7 bases fitting TRBD2. Trimming removed 4 bases from V and 4 bases from J; junction bases left unmatched: 11. Germline V gene lookup returns CDR1 MNHEY and CDR2 SVGEGT. CDR3 length: 16 residues. The CDR3 reads CASSSPLGGLSDTQYF. CDR3 nucleotide sequence: TGTGCCAGCAGTTCCCCACTCGGGGGGTTATCAGATACGCAGTATTTT.

The chain uses TRBV6-6 and TRBJ1-2; D may be TRBD1 (6 bases). Looked up from germline, CDR1 is MNHNY and CDR2 is SVGAGI (reference sequence). V gave up 0 bases and J gave up 8 bases, with 7 bases separating them. This CDR3 is built from 12 residues. The CDR3 DNA reads TGTGCCAGCAGTTACTCACAGGGCGGCTACACCTTC. It translates to CASSYSQGGYTF.

The chain employs TRBV7-2 and TRBJ2-1; D perhaps matches TRBD1 (6 bases). The CDR3 extends over 13 amino acids. CDR1 SGHTA and CDR2 FQGNSA come from the germline V gene. V dropped 2 bases and J dropped 10 bases, with 12 bases sitting between them. The CDR3 reads CASSLRVTGEQFF. The CDR3 nucleotides are TGTGCCAGCAGCTTACGAGTAACAGGGGAGCAGTTCTTC.

In this sample, this clone turned up once. J is TRBJ2-5 and V is TRBV27; TRBD2 matches 7 bases. V dropped 5 bases and J dropped 3; count of bases not matched to a gene: 6. This CDR3 has 14 residues. Germline V CDR1 and CDR2: MNHEY, SMNVEV (reference sequence). In DNA form, the CDR3 reads TGTGCCAGCAGTCTGGATGGGGGGGAAGAGACCCAGTACTTC. It translates to CASSLDGGEETQYF.

V is TRBV29-1 and J is TRBJ1-2; 7 bases agree with TRBD1. CDR1 and CDR2 from the germline V gene are SQVTM and ANQGSEA. The CDR3 spans 13 residues. J lost 4 bases, V lost 7 bases, and 9 bases had no gene match. This CDR3 reads CSAESTGSYGYTF. CDR3 DNA: TGCAGCGCCGAGTCGACAGGGAGCTATGGCTACACCTTC.

The V call is TRBV7-2, the J call TRBJ2-5; D is possibly TRBD1 (6 bases). This CDR3 contains 16 residues. Trimming cost V 5 bases and J 1 base, with 17 bases left between them. CDR1 and CDR2 (germline): SGHTA, FQGNSA. The CDR3 spells CASSLRPQGLQETQYF. The CDR3 DNA reads TGTGCCAGCAGCCTAAGGCCCCAGGGGCTCCAAGAGACCCAGTACTTC. Full variable domain (outside the CDR3, taken from reference TRBV7-2 and TRBJ2-5): GAGVSQSPSNKVTEKGKDVELRCDPISGHTALYWYRQSLGQGLEFLIYFQGNSAPDKSGLPSDRFSAERTGGSVSTLTIQRTQQEDSAVYLCASSLRPQGLQETQYFGPGTRLLVL.

The rearrangement joins TRBV11-2 to TRBJ1-5; D is uncertain. Germline V gene sequence: CDR1 SGHAT, CDR2 FQNNGV. The V gene lost 4 bases and the J gene lost 5 bases, with 18 bases spanning the gap. The CDR3 loop spans 16 amino acids. For the CDR3, the DNA is TGTGCCAGCAGCTCTCTGGCGCGGGGTAAAGATCAGCCCCAGCATTTT. Protein product: CASSSLARGKDQPQHF.

This rearrangement joins TRBV7-2 to TRBJ2-3, with D possibly being TRBD2 (6 bases). Trimming took 5 bases from V and 5 from J, leaving 17 bases between them. Germline V CDR1 and CDR2: SGHTA, FQGNSA. The CDR3 is 15 amino acids. CDR3 loop: CASSRLGGAVDTQYF. CDR3 sequence (DNA): TGTGCCAGCAGCCGCTTGGGCGGGGCTGTAGATACGCAGTATTTT.

The chain uses TRBV29-1 and TRBJ1-1; 7 bases agree with TRBD1. The CDR3 spans 13 residues. CDR1 is SQVTM and CDR2 is ANQGSEA in the germline V gene. The V and J ends lost 4 bases and 2 bases, in that order; junction bases with no gene match: 4. CDR3 sequence reads: CSVAGQFNTEAFF. The CDR3 DNA follows: TGCAGCGTTGCGGGACAGTTTAACACTGAAGCTTTCTTT. Looking up the rest from reference TRBV29-1 and TRBJ1-1 gives the full variable domain: SAVISQKPSRDICQRGTSLTIQCQVDSQVTMMFWYRQQPGQSLTLIATANQGSEATYESGFVIDKFPISRPNLTFSTLTVSNMSPEDSSIYLCSVAGQFNTEAFFGQGTRLTVV.

V gene TRBV2 combines with J gene TRBJ1-5; a weak D match, TRBD1 (5 bases). V gave up 8 bases and J gave up 1 base, with 9 bases separating them. Germline V gene data show CDR1 as SNHLY and CDR2 as FYNNEI. The CDR3 loop spans 13 amino acids. CDR3 sequence: CASQGLSNQPQHF. In nucleotides, the CDR3 is TGTGCCAGCCAGGGTTTAAGCAATCAGCCCCAGCATTTT.

The chain uses TRBV7-2 and TRBJ2-5; TRBD1 matches 7 bases. Germline V gene data show CDR1 as SGHTA and CDR2 as FQGNSA. The CDR3 is 15 residues long. V lost 5 bases and J lost 5; bases outside the gene matches: 11. The CDR3 DNA reads TGTGCCAGCAGCCAACGCTGGACAGGCGGGGAGACCCAGTACTTC. This encodes CASSQRWTGGETQYF.

This clone was detected only once. The gene calls are TRBV19 and TRBJ2-3; D gene ambiguous. Between the trimmed V and J ends, which lost 10 bases and 6 bases, there was a span of 11 bases. Looked up from germline, CDR1 is LNHDA and CDR2 is SQIVND (reference sequence). This CDR3 comprises 11 residues. For the CDR3, the DNA is TGTGCCACCTCCACCGGGGATACGCAGTATTTT. It encodes CATSTGDTQYF.

The chain carries TRBV9 and TRBJ2-7; 8 nucleotides line up with TRBD2. There are 13 residues in the CDR3. CDR1 SGDLS and CDR2 YYNGEE come from the germline V gene. With V trimmed by 6 bases and J by 3 bases, 5 bases remained unmatched. CDR3: CASNYAGGYEQYF. The CDR3 bases are TGTGCCAGCAATTATGCGGGGGGCTACGAGCAGTACTTC. Supplemented by reference TRBV9 and TRBJ2-7, the full variable domain reads DSGVTQTPKHLITATGQRVTLRCSPRSGDLSVYWYQQSLDQGLQFLIQYYNGEERAKGNILERFSAQQFPDLHSELNLSSLELGDSALYFCASNYAGGYEQYFGPGTRLTVT.

This chain connects TRBV2 to TRBJ2-3, with TRBD2 identical over 8 bases. The ends lost 6 bases at V and 0 bases at J; junction bases unmatched: 8. The V gene's germline CDR1 is SNHLY and CDR2 FYNNEI. The CDR3 runs to 16 residues. The CDR3 region has the DNA TGTGCCAGCAGGGCCGGACTAGCCTCTAGCACAGATACGCAGTATTTT. Its protein is CASRAGLASSTDTQYF.

J is TRBJ2-7 and V is TRBV13, with 15 bases lining up with TRBD2. CDR1 is PRHDT and CDR2 is FYEKMQ in the germline V gene (reference sequence). V lost 5 bases to trimming and J lost 6 bases; unmatched junction nucleotides: 8. This CDR3 spans 16 amino acids. The CDR3 DNA sequence: TGTGCCAGCAGCCCATGGACTAGCGGGGGGGTGCGCGAGCAGTACTTC. Its protein is CASSPWTSGGVREQYF.

The chain carries TRBV30 and TRBJ2-7; tentative D call: TRBD1 (6 bases). Germline V gene lookup returns CDR1 GTSNPN and CDR2 SVGIG (reference sequence). This CDR3 region has 14 residues. The V end was cut by 3 bases, the J end by 0 bases, with 12 bases between. CDR3 loop: CAWRGQRSSYEQYF. The CDR3 DNA reads TGTGCCTGGAGAGGACAGCGGAGCTCCTACGAGCAGTACTTC.

This clone was picked up one time. The rearrangement links TRBV18 to TRBJ1-2; D gene ambiguous. The CDR3 loop spans 14 amino acids. Trimming left V 2 bases short and J 7 bases short, with 14 bases between. Germline loops: CDR1 KGHSH, CDR2 LQKENI. The CDR3 sequence: CASSPGGPMGGYTF. CDR3 DNA sequence: TGTGCCAGCTCACCAGGCGGCCCTATGGGTGGCTACACCTTC.

This chain links TRBV2 with TRBJ1-6; no clear D gene. Germline lookup yields CDR1 SNHLY and CDR2 FYNNEI. There are 13 residues in the CDR3. V lost 6 bases and J 9 bases, leaving 12 bases between the germline ends. CDR3 sequence (DNA): TGTGCCAGCAGGCCCGGTTCGGGTTCACCCCTCCACTTT. Translating gives CASRPGSGSPLHF.

The rearrangement uses TRBV10-1 and TRBJ1-6; 10 nucleotides agree with TRBD1. Germline values: CDR1 WNHNN, CDR2 SYGVQD (reference sequence). V gave up 7 bases and J gave up 7 bases; unmatched junction bases: 4. This CDR3 is built from 14 residues. CDR3 amino acids: CASTGQGYNSPLHF. The CDR3 nucleotides read TGCGCCAGCACGGGACAGGGGTACAATTCACCCCTCCACTTT.

CDR3 sequence reads: CASSYLGGNTEAFF. For the CDR3, the DNA is TGTGCCAGCAGCTATTTAGGGGGGAACACTGAAGCTTTCTTT. The V gene is TRBV14, the J gene TRBJ1-1; perhaps TRBD1 as D (6 bases). The V gene lost 5 bases and the J gene lost 1 base, with 11 bases spanning the gap. CDR1 and CDR2 from the germline V gene are SGHDN and FVKESK. This CDR3 region has 14 residues.

The chain has TRBV9 and TRBJ2-3; 8 positions agree with TRBD2. Germline V CDR1 and CDR2: SGDLS, YYNGEE. The V segment lost 0 bases and the J segment 1 base; nucleotides outside the gene matches: 4. This CDR3 has 16 amino acids. CDR3 sequence (DNA): TGTGCCAGCAGCGTAGGGGGGGGACTAGGCACAGATACGCAGTATTTT. This translates into CASSVGGGLGTDTQYF.

This clone was detected only once. The V and J genes are TRBV15 and TRBJ1-4, with a possible D match to TRBD1 (5 bases). Germline V gives CDR1 LNHNV, CDR2 YYDKDF (reference sequence). Trimming took 8 bases from V and 4 from J, leaving 11 bases between them. The CDR3 is 13 residues long. The CDR3 sequence: CATRGGSNEKLFF. CDR3 nucleotide sequence: TGTGCCACCCGGGGCGGGAGTAATGAAAAACTGTTTTTT. Filled out from reference TRBV15 and TRBJ1-4, the complete variable domain reads DAMVIQNPRYQVTQFGKPVTLSCSQTLNHNVMYWYQQKSSQAPKLLFHYYDKDFNNEADTPDNFQSRRPNTSFCFLDIRSPGLGDTAMYLCATRGGSNEKLFFGSGTQLSVL.